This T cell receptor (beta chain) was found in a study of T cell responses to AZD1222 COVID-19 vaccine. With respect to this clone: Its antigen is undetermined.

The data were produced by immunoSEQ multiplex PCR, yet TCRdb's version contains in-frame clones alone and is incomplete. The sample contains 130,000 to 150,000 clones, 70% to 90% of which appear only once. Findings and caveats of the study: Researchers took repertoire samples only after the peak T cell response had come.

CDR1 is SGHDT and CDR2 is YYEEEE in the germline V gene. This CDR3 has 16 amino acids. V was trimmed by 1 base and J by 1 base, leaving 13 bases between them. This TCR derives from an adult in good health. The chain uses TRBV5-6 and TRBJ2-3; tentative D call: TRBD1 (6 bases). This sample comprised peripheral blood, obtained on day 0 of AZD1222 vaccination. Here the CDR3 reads CASSLLSGEGTDTQYF. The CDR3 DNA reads TGTGCCAGCAGCTTGTTATCAGGGGAAGGCACAGATACGCAGTATTTT.